A single sample gave rise to the 26 T cell receptor beta chains below, sequenced in a study of T cells in Graves' hyperthyroidism and ophthalmopathy (dated by TCRdb to between 2017 and 2020). The library was built by means of multiplex PCR. The run used an Illumina HiSeq 2000. TCR beta CDR3 regions were amplified from RNA transcripts. The TCR CDR3 was subjected to a first round of RT-PCR using the HTBI primer set and the Qiagen OneStep RT-PCR kit. The public sequencing data were trimmed at Q25 with fastp and processed into clonotypes with MiXCR by TCRdb, which kept only in-frame beta chains. Rows with one shared CDR3 protein collapse into an entry with the most common genes and DNA. This sample is represented by approximately 490,000 distinct CDR3 sequences; about 20% of them were singletons. The top ten constitute under 55% of the sample. The specimen sequenced was blood. These receptors all stem from a woman between 65 and 79 years old with Graves' ophthalmopathy.

Points on this clonotype: A much more abundant neighbour one base away suggests this may be a read error. The V call is TRBV7-2, the J call TRBJ2-1; 7 bases are shared with TRBD2. The CDR3 is 18 amino acids. Losses at the gene ends were 5 bases for V and 5 bases for J; bases not matched to a gene: 18. Germline V CDR1 and CDR2: SGHTA, FQGNSA. CDR3 sequence (DNA): TGTGCCAGCAGCCCTGTGCTAACCGGGGCTAGCGGAAACAATGAGCAGTTCTTC. This translates into CASSPVLTGASGNNEQFF.

CDR3 protein: CSAVLAASYNEQFF. The CDR3 DNA sequence: TGCAGTGCTGTACTAGCGGCCTCCTACAATGAGCAGTTCTTC. The V gene is TRBV20-1, the J gene TRBJ2-1, with 8 bases matching TRBD2. The CDR3 runs 14 residues. Germline V gene sequence: CDR1 DFQATT, CDR2 SNEGSKA (reference sequence). The V segment lost 5 bases and the J segment 0 bases; nucleotides outside the gene matches: 3.

In its sample, this clonotype was seen a few times. The gene calls are TRBV20-1 and TRBJ2-5; possible D gene TRBD2, 5 bases. The V and J ends lost 6 bases and 5 bases respectively, with 13 bases between them. Germline V gene lookup returns CDR1 DFQATT and CDR2 SNEGSKA (reference sequence). CDR3 length: 12 amino acids. CDR3 sequence reads: CSASSLRETQYF. For the CDR3, the DNA is TGCAGTGCATCTAGCCTGCGGGAGACCCAGTACTTC.

The rearrangement uses TRBV6-1 and TRBJ2-2; D remains unclear. The CDR3 spans 11 residues. Trimming took off 10 bases at V and 6 bases at J, with 9 bases between the two ends. Per germline, CDR1 MNHNS and CDR2 SASEGT. The CDR3 region has the DNA TGTGCCACCTTCCTTTCCGGGGAGCTGTTTTTT. It specifies CATFLSGELFF.

As regards this clonotype: A much larger clone lies a single base off, so this may be a read error. The chain recombines TRBV2 with TRBJ1-5, with D perhaps TRBD1 (6 bases). From germline, CDR1 is SNHLY and CDR2 FYNNEI. This CDR3 comprises 15 residues. CDR3 DNA: TGTGCCAGCAGTGTTATTTTGGGGGCTGATCAGCCCCAGCGTTTT. It codes for CASSVILGADQPQRF. Drawing the rest from reference TRBV2 and TRBJ1-5, the complete variable domain is EPEVTQTPSHQVTQMGQEVILRCVPISNHLYFYWYRQILGQKVEFLVSFYNNEISEKSEIFDDQFSVERPDGSNFTLKIRSTKLEDSAMYFCASSVILGADQPQRFGDGTRLSIL.

V and J are TRBV6-1 and TRBJ2-2, with 10 bases matching TRBD1. The CDR3 is 14 amino acids. V shed 8 bases and J 3 bases; nucleotides not matched to a gene: 3. Germline V gene data show CDR1 as MNHNS and CDR2 as SASEGT. The CDR3 DNA is TGTGCCAGCTGGGGACAGGGGTACACCGGGGAGCTGTTTTTT. As protein: CASWGQGYTGELFF.

The rearrangement joins TRBV2 to TRBJ1-5; D gene ambiguous. This CDR3 is 17 amino acids long. Germline V gene lookup returns CDR1 SNHLY and CDR2 FYNNEI. The V end was cut by 3 bases, the J end by 0 bases, with 15 bases between. CDR3 bases: TGTGCCAGCAGTGAGGGTCGAAAAAAGAATAGCAATCAGCCCCAGCATTTT. Translation gives CASSEGRKKNSNQPQHF.

The V and J genes are TRBV28 and TRBJ1-2; 8 nucleotides match TRBD1. CDR3 length equals 15 residues. Germline lookup yields CDR1 MDHEN and CDR2 SYDVKM. The trim removed 6 bases at V and 7 bases at J, leaving 13 bases unmatched. The CDR3 here is CASSRTGSRKSGYTF. The DNA for the CDR3 is TGTGCCAGCAGCCGGACAGGGAGTCGTAAGAGTGGCTACACCTTC.

V gene TRBV18 combines with J gene TRBJ2-2; the D gene could be TRBD1 or TRBD2 (5 bases each). The V end lost 2 bases, the J end lost 0 bases, and 10 bases lay between the germline ends. The CDR3 extends over 16 amino acids. CDR1 and CDR2 from the germline V gene are KGHSH and LQKENI. CDR3 sequence reads: CASSPSGTTNTGELFF. DNA for the CDR3: TGTGCCAGCTCACCATCCGGGACGACGAACACCGGGGAGCTGTTTTTT.

This clonotype was seen a handful of times. J is TRBJ2-3 and V is TRBV6-5, with D possibly TRBD2 on 6 matching bases. The CDR3 runs to 14 residues. Between the trimmed V and J ends, which lost 2 bases and 6 bases, there was a span of 12 bases. Per germline, CDR1 MNHEY and CDR2 SVGAGI. CDR3 loop: CASSYGREGDTQYF. CDR3 bases: TGTGCCAGCAGTTACGGGCGGGAAGGGGATACGCAGTATTTT.

This clonotype turned up a few times. The rearrangement uses TRBV6-1 and TRBJ1-2, with D hard to call. The CDR3 spans 13 residues. V was pared by 4 bases and J by 1 base, with 7 bases between. Germline CDR1 and CDR2: MNHNS and SASEGT. This CDR3 reads CASSATNNYGYTF. CDR3 bases: TGTGCCAGCAGTGCCACCAATAACTATGGCTACACCTTC.

This clonotype was observed a handful of times. The rearrangement links TRBV5-1 to TRBJ1-1; D is possibly TRBD1 (5 bases). This CDR3 region has 14 residues. V lost 1 base, J lost 5 bases, and 12 bases lay in between. The germline CDR1 and CDR2 sequences are SGHRS and YFSETQ. Here the CDR3 DNA reads TGCGCCAGCAGCTTGTCGGGACCTGTGACTGAAGCTTTCTTT. It is translated as CASSLSGPVTEAFF.

V is TRBV18 and J is TRBJ2-1; TRBD2 matches 11 bases. The CDR3 consists of 17 residues. The trim removed 1 base at V and 10 bases at J, leaving 12 bases unmatched. Germline values: CDR1 KGHSH, CDR2 LQKENI. CDR3 DNA: TGTGCCAGCTCACCACAGGGGACTAGCGGTACACCCATGGAGCAGTTCTTC. Translating gives CASSPQGTSGTPMEQFF.

The chain carries TRBV5-1 and TRBJ2-7; 7 bases match TRBD1. The CDR3 runs 14 residues. The V gene end was trimmed by 3 bases and the J gene end by 4 bases; junction bases not matched to a gene: 7. CDR1 is SGHRS, CDR2 YFSETQ, per germline. CDR3 in DNA: TGCGCCAGCAGCTCACAGGGGCCCCATTACGAGCAGTACTTC. Its protein is CASSSQGPHYEQYF. Drawing the rest from reference TRBV5-1 and TRBJ2-7, the complete variable domain is KAGVTQTPRYLIKTRGQQVTLSCSPISGHRSVSWYQQTPGQGLQFLFEYFSETQRNKGNFPGRFSGRQFSNSRSEMNVSTLELGDSALYLCASSSQGPHYEQYFGPGTRLTVT.

Ten or more counts support this clonotype. The chain is built from TRBV6-1 and TRBJ1-1, with a weak D call TRBD1 (5 bases). Germline V CDR1 and CDR2: MNHNS, SASEGT. CDR3 length: 14 residues. Trimming took off 8 bases at V and 0 bases at J, with 13 bases between the two ends. CDR3: CASRLSGLNTEAFF. CDR3 coding DNA: TGTGCCAGCCGTTTATCGGGACTGAACACTGAAGCTTTCTTT.

This clonotype was detected only a few times. V and J are TRBV20-1 and TRBJ1-2; D not resolved. This CDR3 is 12 amino acids long. V lost 2 bases to trimming and J lost 5 bases, with 9 bases between them. Germline CDR1 reads DFQATT; CDR2 reads SNEGSKA (reference sequence). CDR3 in DNA: TGCAGTGCTAGATCCTCGGAGTATGGCTACACCTTC. Amino acids: CSARSSEYGYTF.

J is TRBJ1-1 and V is TRBV11-2; 7 bases agree with TRBD1. With 5 bases clipped from V and 3 bases from J, the junction kept 18 bases outside the gene matches. The V gene's germline CDR1 is SGHAT and CDR2 FQNNGV. The CDR3 consists of 18 residues. Here the CDR3 reads CASSPSLSFGQADTEAFF. The CDR3, as DNA: TGTGCCAGCAGCCCCAGCTTGTCATTCGGACAGGCTGACACTGAAGCTTTCTTT.

The genes are TRBV6-2 or TRBV6-3 and TRBJ1-5, with a tentative D call TRBD1 (6 bases). The CDR3 is made up of 17 amino acids. The V gene's germline CDR1 is MNHEY and CDR2 SVGEGT. V was pared by 6 bases and J by 4 bases, with 22 bases between. The CDR3 nucleotides are TGTGCCAGCAGACAGAAAGGGGGGGAGAGAAGGAATCAGCCCCAGCATTTT. It translates to CASRQKGGERRNQPQHF.

The chain is built from TRBV2 and TRBJ1-5, with D maybe TRBD1 (6 bases). Germline V lookup: CDR1 SNHLY, CDR2 FYNNEI. The CDR3 is 14 residues long. The germline V and J ends were trimmed by 3 bases and 7 bases, with 13 bases remaining between them. The CDR3 DNA reads as TGTGCCAGCAGTGAGCAGGGGCTGGAACAGCCCCAGCATTTT. It is translated as CASSEQGLEQPQHF.

Comment on this clonotype: The junction does not match germline at one end; this may be a read error. The chain combines TRBV7-7 with TRBJ2-5, with 7 bases aligning to TRBD1. The CDR3 runs 14 residues. The germline CDR1 and CDR2 sequences are SSHAT and FNYEAQ (reference sequence). CDR3 region: CASSRSTGLETQYF. CDR3 sequence (DNA): TGTGCTAGCAGCAGGTCGACAGGGCTGGAGACCCAGTACTTC.

This clonotype was seen many times. The genes are TRBV12-3 or TRBV12-4 and TRBJ1-2, with D perhaps TRBD1 (5 bases). The CDR3 is made up of 14 amino acids. Trimming cost V 8 bases and J 8 bases, with 21 bases left between them. The CDR3 nucleotides read TGTGCCAGCTCAACCTGGGGCGGGGCAGTGGGCTACACCTTC. Protein: CASSTWGGAVGYTF.

This clonotype was detected ten times or more. This sequence joins TRBV7-6 and TRBJ1-2, with 8 positions matching TRBD1. From germline, CDR1 is SGHVS and CDR2 FNYEAQ. V shed 3 bases and J 3 bases; nucleotides not matched to a gene: 6. This CDR3 is built from 15 residues. This CDR3 is CASSFDATGDYGYTF. CDR3 in DNA: TGTGCCAGCAGCTTCGATGCGACAGGGGACTATGGCTACACCTTC.

The V and J genes are TRBV20-1 and TRBJ2-5, with a weak D call TRBD2 (5 bases). This CDR3 has 12 residues. Germline V CDR1 and CDR2: DFQATT, SNEGSKA (reference sequence). Trimming stripped 3 bases from V and 5 bases from J, with 10 bases between. CDR3 sequence: CSASRGRETQYF. The CDR3 DNA follows: TGCAGTGCTAGTCGGGGAAGGGAGACCCAGTACTTC.

The V gene is TRBV5-1, the J gene TRBJ2-1, with D possibly being TRBD2 (5 bases). CDR3 size: 14 residues. V lost 0 bases, J lost 9 bases, and 13 bases lay in between. Germline CDR1 is SGHRS and CDR2 is YFSETQ. This CDR3 reads CASSLGGSGTEQFF. Here the CDR3 DNA reads TGCGCCAGCAGCTTGGGAGGGAGTGGAACTGAGCAGTTCTTC.

The chain couples TRBV19 to TRBJ1-1; tentatively, D is TRBD1 (6 bases). V lost 1 base, J lost 5 bases, and 17 bases lay in between. In germline, CDR1 is LNHDA, CDR2 SQIVND (reference sequence). The CDR3 has 16 residues. Here the CDR3 DNA reads TGTGCCAGTAGTATAGGTGAGGGCAGGGGAGCGACTGAAGCTTTCTTT. Amino acid sequence: CASSIGEGRGATEAFF.

The chain recombines TRBV20-1 with TRBJ2-7, with D tentatively TRBD2 (6 bases). Germline CDR1 reads DFQATT; CDR2 reads SNEGSKA (reference sequence). The CDR3 loop spans 12 amino acids. V lost 6 bases to trimming and J lost 2 bases, with 11 bases between them. The CDR3 nucleotides read TGCAGTGCGAACCGGGAGACCTACGAGCAGTACTTC. Protein sequence: CSANRETYEQYF.